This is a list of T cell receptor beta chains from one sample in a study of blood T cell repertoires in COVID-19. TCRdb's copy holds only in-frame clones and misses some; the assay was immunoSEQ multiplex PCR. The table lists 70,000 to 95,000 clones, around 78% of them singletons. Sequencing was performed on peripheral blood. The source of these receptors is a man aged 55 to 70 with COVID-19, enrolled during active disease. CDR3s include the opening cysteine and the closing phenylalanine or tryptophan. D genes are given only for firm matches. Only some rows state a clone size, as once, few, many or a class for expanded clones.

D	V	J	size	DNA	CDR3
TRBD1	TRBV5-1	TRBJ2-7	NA	TGCGCCAGCAGCCTGGACAGGGTCTCCTACGAGCAGTACTTC	CASSLDRVSYEQYF
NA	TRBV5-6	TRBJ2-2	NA	TGTGCCAGCAGATACACCGGGACTTCGAACACCGGGGAGCTGTTTTTT	CASRYTGTSNTGELFF
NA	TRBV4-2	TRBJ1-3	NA	TGTGCCAGCAGCCAAGACCCCCTTACGGGGGGGGGCTCTGGAAACACCATATATTTT	CASSQDPLTGGGSGNTIYF
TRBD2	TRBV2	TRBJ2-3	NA	TGTGCCAGCAGTGGTGCACCAGCGGGGGACACAGATACGCAGTATTTT	CASSGAPAGDTDTQYF
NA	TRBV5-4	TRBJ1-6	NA	TGTGCCAGCAGCCCGGACAGCCGGCGGGATTCACCCCTCCACTTT	CASSPDSRRDSPLHF
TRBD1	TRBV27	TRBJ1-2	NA	TGTGCCAGCAGATTTCAGGGGGGTGGCTACACCTTC	CASRFQGGGYTF
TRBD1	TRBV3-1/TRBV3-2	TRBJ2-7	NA	TGTGCCAGCAGCCAAGGAAGGGGGCGTAGCGAGCAGTACTTC	CASSQGRGRSEQYF
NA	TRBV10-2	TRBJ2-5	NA	TGCGCCAGCAGTCTCGCGGAGACCCAGTACTTC	CASSLAETQYF
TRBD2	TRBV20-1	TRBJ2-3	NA	TGCAGTGCTAGTGGGACTAGCGTTAGCACAGATACGCAGTATTTT	CSASGTSVSTDTQYF
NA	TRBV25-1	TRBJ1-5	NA	TGTGCCAGCAGTGCTCCCAATCAGCCCCAGCATTTT	CASSAPNQPQHF
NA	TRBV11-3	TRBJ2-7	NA	TGTGCCAGCAGCCCGAACAGCTACGAGCAGTACTTC	CASSPNSYEQYF
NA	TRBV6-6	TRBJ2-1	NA	TGTGCCAGCAGTTACGGGCCAAATGAGCAGTTCTTC	CASSYGPNEQFF
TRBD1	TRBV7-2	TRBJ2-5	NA	TGTGCCAGCAGCCGGGGACAGTTCGAGACCCAGTACTTC	CASSRGQFETQYF
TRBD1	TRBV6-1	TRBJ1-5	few	TGTGCCAGCAGTGAAGGGACAGGGAGAAGTCAGCCCCAGCATTTT	CASSEGTGRSQPQHF
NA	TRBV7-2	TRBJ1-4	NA	TGTGCCAGCAGCTTAGTCCAGGGGCAAAAACTGTTTTTT	CASSLVQGQKLFF
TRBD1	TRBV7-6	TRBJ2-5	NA	TGTGCCAGCAGTTCCACCGCGGACAGGAGGGAGACCCAGTACTTC	CASSSTADRRETQYF
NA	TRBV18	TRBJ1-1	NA	TGTGCCAGCTCACCACCGCAGGTGAACACTGAAGCTTTCTTT	CASSPPQVNTEAFF
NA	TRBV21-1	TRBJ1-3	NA	TGTGCCAGCAGCAGACGGGGGATCTCTGGAAACACCATATATTTT	CASSRRGISGNTIYF
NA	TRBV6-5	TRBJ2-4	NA	TGTGCCACAAAGGGGATCGAAAACATTCAGTACTTC	CATKGIENIQYF
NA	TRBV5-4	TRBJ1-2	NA	TGTGCCAGCAGCTTGGACAGGTTAAGTGGCTACACCTTC	CASSLDRLSGYTF
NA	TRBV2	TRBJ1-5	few	TGTGCCAGCAGTGTGGAGGGAAAAAGCAATCAGCCCCAGCATTTT	CASSVEGKSNQPQHF
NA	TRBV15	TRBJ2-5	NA	TGTGCCACCAGCAGCTCCACTCCTGATGCGACCCAGTACTTC	CATSSSTPDATQYF
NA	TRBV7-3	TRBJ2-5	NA	TGTGCCAGCAGCTTAACCGGCGGGAATCAAGAGACCCAGTACTTC	CASSLTGGNQETQYF
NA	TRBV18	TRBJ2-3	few	TGTGCCAGCGCGTCGGGGGTGGTAGATACGCAGTATTTT	CASASGVVDTQYF
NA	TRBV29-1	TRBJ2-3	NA	TGCAGCGTTGGACAGCCAGATACGCAGTATTTT	CSVGQPDTQYF
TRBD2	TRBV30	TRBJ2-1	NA	TGTGCCTGGAGTGCCACAACTAGCGCCAATGAGCAGTTCTTC	CAWSATTSANEQFF